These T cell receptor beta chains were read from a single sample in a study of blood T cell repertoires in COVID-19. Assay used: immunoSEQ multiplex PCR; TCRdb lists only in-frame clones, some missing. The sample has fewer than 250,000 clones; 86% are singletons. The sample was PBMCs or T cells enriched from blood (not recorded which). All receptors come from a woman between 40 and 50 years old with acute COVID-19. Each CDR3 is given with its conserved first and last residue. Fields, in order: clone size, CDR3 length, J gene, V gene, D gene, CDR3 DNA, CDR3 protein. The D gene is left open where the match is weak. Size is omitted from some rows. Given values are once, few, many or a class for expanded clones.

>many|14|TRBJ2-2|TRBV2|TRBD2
TGTGCCAGCACGCGGGAGGTCGGCACCGGGGAGCTGTTTTTT
CASTREVGTGELFF
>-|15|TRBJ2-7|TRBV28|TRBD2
TGTGCCAGCAGGTCCCCTAGCGGATCTAACTACGAGCAGTACTTC
CASRSPSGSNYEQYF
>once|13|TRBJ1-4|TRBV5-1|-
TGCGCCAGCAGCTTGGCGGGAGGGCGTCAACTGTTTTTT
CASSLAGGRQLFF
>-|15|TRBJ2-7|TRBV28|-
TGTGCCAGCAGTGTCCCCGGGACACGGACCGCCGAGCAGTACTTC
CASSVPGTRTAEQYF
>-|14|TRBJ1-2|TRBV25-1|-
TGTGCCAGCAGTGATCAATCACAGGGTTATGGCTACACCTTC
CASSDQSQGYGYTF
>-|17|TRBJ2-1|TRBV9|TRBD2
TGTGCCAGCAGCCCTCAACCGACTAGCGGGACGGGAAATGAGCAGTTCTTC
CASSPQPTSGTGNEQFF
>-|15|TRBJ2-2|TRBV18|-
TGTGCCAGCTCACCTAACCAGGGTGACACCGGGGAGCTGTTTTTT
CASSPNQGDTGELFF
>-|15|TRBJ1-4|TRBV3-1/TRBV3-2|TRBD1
TGTGCCAGCAGCCAACCAGGGGGGACTAATGAAAAACTGTTTTTT
CASSQPGGTNEKLFF
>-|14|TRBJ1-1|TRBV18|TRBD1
TGTGCCAGCTCACCATGGGACAGGGACACTGAAGCTTTCTTT
CASSPWDRDTEAFF
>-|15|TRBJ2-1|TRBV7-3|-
TGTGCCAGCAGCGTAGGAGGGGGCGTAGAATCTGAGCAGTTCTTC
CASSVGGGVESEQFF
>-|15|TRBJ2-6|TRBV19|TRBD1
TGTGCCAGTAGGGACAGGGGTAACGGGGCCAACGTCCTGACTTTC
CASRDRGNGANVLTF
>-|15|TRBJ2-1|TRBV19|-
TGTGCCAGTGCCAACCGGGGGAGCTCCTACAATGAGCAGTTCTTC
CASANRGSSYNEQFF
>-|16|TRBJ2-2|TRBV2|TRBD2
TGTGCCAGCAGCTTAGCGGGAGGGGGTTACACCGGGGAGCTGTTTTTT
CASSLAGGGYTGELFF
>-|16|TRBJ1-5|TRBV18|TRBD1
TGTGCCAGCTCATCTTCGACCGGGACAGTCGGGCAGCCCCAGCATTTT
CASSSSTGTVGQPQHF
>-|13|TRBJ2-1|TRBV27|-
TGTGCCAGCAGTTTCGGACAGAGCAATGAGCAGTTCTTC
CASSFGQSNEQFF
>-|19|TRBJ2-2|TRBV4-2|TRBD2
TGTGCCAGCAGCCAAGATCCAGCAGCGGGAGGACCGAACACCGGGGAGCTGTTTTTT
CASSQDPAAGGPNTGELFF
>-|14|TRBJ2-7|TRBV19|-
TGTGCCAGTAGTCCGGGCCCGGGGTCCTACGAGCAGTACTTC
CASSPGPGSYEQYF
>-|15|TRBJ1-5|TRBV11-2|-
TGTGCCAGCAGCTGGGCGGGGGGGGCCAATCAGCCCCAGCATTTT
CASSWAGGANQPQHF
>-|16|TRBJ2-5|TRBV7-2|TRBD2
TGTGCCAGCAGCTCACGGACTAGCGGGAGTGGGGAGACCCAGTACTTC
CASSSRTSGSGETQYF
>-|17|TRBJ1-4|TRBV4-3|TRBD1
TGCGCCAGCAGCCAAGTTTGGGCGACAGGGGTTGGCGAAAAACTGTTTTTT
CASSQVWATGVGEKLFF
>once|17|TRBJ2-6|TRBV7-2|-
TGTGCCAGCAGCCCCACAGCCCTAGCCTCTGGGGCCAACGTCCTGACTTTC
CASSPTALASGANVLTF
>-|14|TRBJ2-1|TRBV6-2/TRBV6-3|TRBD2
TGTGCCAGCAGTTCTAGCGGGAGGACTGGTGAGCAGTTCTTC
CASSSSGRTGEQFF
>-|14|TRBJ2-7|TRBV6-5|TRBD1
TGTGCCAGCAGTTGGGGACAGGGGGCCTACGAGCAGTACTTC
CASSWGQGAYEQYF
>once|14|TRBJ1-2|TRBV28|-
TGTGCCAGCAGTCGAGGAGGAGCTAACTATGGCTACACCTTC
CASSRGGANYGYTF
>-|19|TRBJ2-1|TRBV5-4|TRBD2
TGTGCCAGCAGCCGAGGGACAGCCGGGACTAGCGGCCCCTACAATGAGCAGTTCTTC
CASSRGTAGTSGPYNEQFF
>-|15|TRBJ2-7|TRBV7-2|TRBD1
TGTGCCAGCAGCTCTCCGGGACAGCACTCCTACGAGCAGTACTTC
CASSSPGQHSYEQYF
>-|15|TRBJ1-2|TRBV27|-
TGTGCCAGCAGCCTATCAGGGCAGGGACTTCGTGGCTACACCTTC
CASSLSGQGLRGYTF
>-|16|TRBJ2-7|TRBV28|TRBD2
TGTGCCAGCAGGGTCGGTGGGGGGGGTAGTGCCTACGAGCAGTACTTC
CASRVGGGGSAYEQYF
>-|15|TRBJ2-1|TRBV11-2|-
TGTGCCAGCAGCTTAGACGTAGCCCCCTACAATGAGCAGTTCTTC
CASSLDVAPYNEQFF
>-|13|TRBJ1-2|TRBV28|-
TGTGCCAGCAGTTCGGCGGGCCAGGACGGCTACACCTTC
CASSSAGQDGYTF
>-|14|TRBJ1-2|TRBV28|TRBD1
TGTGCCAGCAGTCCAGGACAGGGGCTCTATGGCTACACCTTC
CASSPGQGLYGYTF
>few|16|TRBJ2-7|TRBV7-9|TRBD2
TGTGCCAGCAGCTTATCCCCGCTAGCGGGAGCTGGGGAGCAGTACTTC
CASSLSPLAGAGEQYF
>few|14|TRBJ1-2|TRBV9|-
TGTGCCAGCAGCGGAAAACAGGGTAACTATGGCTACACCTTC
CASSGKQGNYGYTF
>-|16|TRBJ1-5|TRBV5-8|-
TGTGCCAGCAAAGCGGCGGGAGCCGGGCGCAATCAGCCCCAGCATTTT
CASKAAGAGRNQPQHF
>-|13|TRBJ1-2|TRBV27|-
TGTGCCAGCAGTCCTCGGGGGGGCTATGGCTACACCTTC
CASSPRGGYGYTF
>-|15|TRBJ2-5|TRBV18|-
TGTGCCAGCTCACCACTTAGACAGAACCAAGAGACCCAGTACTTC
CASSPLRQNQETQYF
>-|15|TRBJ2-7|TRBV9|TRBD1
TGTGCCAGCAGCGTATCGACAGGGGGGACCTACGAGCAGTACTTC
CASSVSTGGTYEQYF
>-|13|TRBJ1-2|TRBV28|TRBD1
TGTGCCAGCAGAGAAGACAGGGCAAGTGGCTACACCTTC
CASREDRASGYTF
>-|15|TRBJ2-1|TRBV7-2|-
TGTGCCAGCAGCTTGGTTCCTCCTAGGTTGAATGAGCAGTTCTTC
CASSLVPPRLNEQFF
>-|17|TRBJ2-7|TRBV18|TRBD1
TGTGCCAGCTCACCACCCCGGTCAGGGGGCATTTCCTACGAGCAGTACTTC
CASSPPRSGGISYEQYF
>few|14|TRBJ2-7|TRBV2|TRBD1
TGTGCCAGCAGGGCCAGGGGGACGTCCTACGAGCAGTACTTC
CASRARGTSYEQYF
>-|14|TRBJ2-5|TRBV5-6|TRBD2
TGTGCCAGCACAGCGGGAGGTAGACAAGAGACCCAGTACTTC
CASTAGGRQETQYF
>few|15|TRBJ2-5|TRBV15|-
TGTGCCACCAGCAGCGGCAGGTTGTTACGAGAGACCCAGTACTTC
CATSSGRLLRETQYF
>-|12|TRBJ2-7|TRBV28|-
TGTGCCTCTGGGGCCCGAACGAGAGAGCAGTACTTC
CASGARTREQYF
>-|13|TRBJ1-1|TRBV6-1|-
TGTGCCAGCAGTGAAATAGTGAACACTGAAGCTTTCTTT
CASSEIVNTEAFF
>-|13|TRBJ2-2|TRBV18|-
TGTGCCAGCTCGGAACTAAACACCGGGGAGCTGTTTTTT
CASSELNTGELFF
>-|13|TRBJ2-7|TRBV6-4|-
TGTGCCAGCAACTCTCAGGGTGAGTACGAGCAGTACTTC
CASNSQGEYEQYF